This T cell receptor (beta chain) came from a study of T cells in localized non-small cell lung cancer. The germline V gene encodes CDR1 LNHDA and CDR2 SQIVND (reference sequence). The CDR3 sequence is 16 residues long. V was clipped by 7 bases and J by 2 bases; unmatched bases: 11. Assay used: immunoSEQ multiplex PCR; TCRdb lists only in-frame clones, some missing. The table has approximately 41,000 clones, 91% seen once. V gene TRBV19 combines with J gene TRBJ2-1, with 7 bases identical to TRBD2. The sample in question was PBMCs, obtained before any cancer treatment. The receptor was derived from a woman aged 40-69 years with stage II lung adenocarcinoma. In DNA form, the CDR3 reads TGTGCCAGTAAGGGAAGGGCGGGAGACGCCTACAATGAGCAGTTCTTC. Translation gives CASKGRAGDAYNEQFF.